Below are 32 T cell receptor beta chains sequenced from a single sample in a study of blood T cells in healthy people across ages. Primed by a sample-barcoded 5' primer and a J-beta primer mix, a second PCR proceeded for roughly 7 to 12 cycles. TCRdb analysed the 5' RACE reads with MiXCR anew, one entry per CDR3 protein. Of about 1,600,000 distinct CDR3 sequences in the sample, about 40% are singletons; the top ten hold less than 8%. Sequenced: blood. Receptors originate from a woman between 18 and 30 years old in good health.

This clonotype was counted at least ten times. The chain combines TRBV3-1 with TRBJ2-4; 9 nucleotides align to TRBD2. This CDR3 comprises 16 residues. CDR1 and CDR2 (germline): LGHDT, YNNKEL (reference sequence). V shed 0 bases and J 8 bases; nucleotides not matched to a gene: 8. CDR3 sequence (DNA): TGTGCCAGCAGCCAAGAGGTCCTAGCGGGGAGTGACATTCAGTACTTC. Residues: CASSQEVLAGSDIQYF.

The rearrangement joins TRBV20-1 to TRBJ1-5; perhaps TRBD1 as D (5 bases). The CDR3 sequence is 16 residues long. The germline V gene encodes CDR1 DFQATT and CDR2 SNEGSKA (reference sequence). Trimming took 0 bases from V and 5 from J, leaving 17 bases between them. In nucleotides, the CDR3 is TGCAGTGCTAGAGATAACGAGGGGCAGGGCCATCAGCCCCAGCATTTT. This encodes CSARDNEGQGHQPQHF.

This sequence joins TRBV12-3 or TRBV12-4 and TRBJ2-5; D is undetermined. Trimming pared 6 bases from V and 4 bases from J, leaving 9 bases between. The CDR3 runs to 12 residues. CDR3 sequence (DNA): TGTGCCAGCAGCCAGAACGGAGAGACCCAGTACTTC. Its protein product is CASSQNGETQYF.

This clonotype was picked up a small number of times. Relative to the germline gene, one junction end is altered; a read error may explain this. CDR3 in DNA: TGTGCTAGCAGTTTCCTGACTAGCGGGAAGAGGTGGCAGTTCTTC. It codes for CASSFLTSGKRWQFF. V gene TRBV28 combines with J gene TRBJ2-1; 11 bases map to TRBD2. Germline V CDR1 and CDR2: MDHEN, SYDVKM. There are 15 residues in the CDR3.

This clonotype was detected only a few times. V usage is TRBV3-1 and J usage is TRBJ2-7; TRBD2 is a possible D gene (6 bases). V lost 1 base and J 4 bases, leaving 20 bases between the germline ends. There are 17 residues in the CDR3. Looked up from germline, CDR1 is LGHDT and CDR2 is YNNKEL (reference sequence). CDR3 region: CASSQGGRAGRRYEQYF. DNA for the CDR3: TGTGCCAGCAGCCAAGGTGGCAGGGCGGGGCGCAGATACGAGCAGTACTTC.

This chain uses TRBV3-1 with TRBJ1-1, with 7 bases lining up with TRBD1. Germline values: CDR1 LGHDT, CDR2 YNNKEL (reference sequence). V trimming: 4 bases; J trimming: 4 bases; junction bases outside the gene matches: 9. The CDR3 totals 15 residues. The CDR3: CASSRTDRDGTEAFF. CDR3 in DNA: TGTGCCAGCAGCCGAACCGACAGGGATGGCACTGAAGCTTTCTTT.

This clonotype appeared a few times. The rearrangement uses TRBV6-5 and TRBJ2-7, with D perhaps being TRBD1 or TRBD2 (5 bases each). The CDR3 covers 18 residues. Trimming took off 1 base at V and 2 bases at J, with 21 bases between the two ends. The germline gives CDR1 MNHEY, CDR2 SVGAGI. The CDR3 nucleotides are TGTGCCAGCAGTTACTGGGGGATTTACAGCGAGACTGCCTACGAGCAGTACTTC. Its protein product is CASSYWGIYSETAYEQYF.

This clonotype was recorded only once. The chain joins TRBV10-3 to TRBJ2-7; TRBD2 agrees at 10 bases. CDR1 ENHRY and CDR2 SYGVKD come from the germline V gene. The CDR3 runs to 13 residues. V shed 6 bases and J 7 bases; nucleotides not matched to a gene: 6. CDR3 nucleotides: TGTGCCATCAGGACTAGCGGGCACAATGAGCAGTACTTC. It codes for CAIRTSGHNEQYF.

The V gene is TRBV5-1, the J gene TRBJ2-5; 9 bases are a match to TRBD2. Germline assignment: CDR1 SGHRS and CDR2 YFSETQ. The CDR3 is made up of 15 amino acids. After removal of 4 bases from V and 2 bases from J, the junction contained 6 bases not matched to a gene. The CDR3 reads CASSLIAGEQETQYF. CDR3 coding DNA: TGCGCCAGCAGCCTAATAGCGGGGGAACAAGAGACCCAGTACTTC.

There are many counts of this clonotype. This rearrangement joins TRBV9 to TRBJ2-6, with D unresolved. This CDR3 region has 13 residues. Trimming shortened V by 5 bases and J by 0 bases, and 3 bases separated the two germline ends. Germline CDR1 and CDR2: SGDLS and YYNGEE. The CDR3 sequence is CASRRSGANVLTF. Written as DNA, the CDR3 is TGTGCCAGCAGACGCTCTGGGGCCAACGTCCTGACTTTC.

The chain has TRBV12-3 or TRBV12-4 and TRBJ1-6; 8 bases are shared with TRBD1. V was clipped by 11 bases and J by 3 bases; unmatched bases: 9. CDR3 length: 15 amino acids. CDR3 loop: CASRAGGLYNSPLHF. The CDR3, as DNA: TGTGCCTCCAGGGCAGGGGGCCTCTATAATTCACCCCTCCACTTT.

The rearrangement joins TRBV4-1 to TRBJ2-1, with 11 positions matching TRBD2. Germline lookup yields CDR1 MGHRA and CDR2 YSYEKL. This CDR3 has 18 residues. Trimming cost V 0 bases and J 1 base; bases outside gene matches: 5. The CDR3 nucleotides are TGCGCCAGCAGCCAAGAGGCGCTAGCGGGAGGTTCCTACAATGAGCAGTTCTTC. This translates into CASSQEALAGGSYNEQFF.

This chain uses TRBV4-1 with TRBJ2-3; either TRBD1 or TRBD2 may supply D (6 bases each). CDR3 length equals 19 residues. The germline V gene encodes CDR1 MGHRA and CDR2 YSYEKL. Trimming took 0 bases from V and 4 from J, leaving 23 bases between them. CDR3 in DNA: TGCGCCAGCAGCCAAGACACGTCGGGGGCCACCACTAGGCCAGATACGCAGTATTTT. Residues: CASSQDTSGATTRPDTQYF.

The chain combines TRBV6-5 with TRBJ1-4, with D possibly TRBD1 on 6 matching bases. CDR1 is MNHEY, CDR2 SVGAGI, per germline. V was pared by 2 bases and J by 8 bases, with 12 bases between. The CDR3 sequence is 14 residues long. The DNA for the CDR3 is TGTGCCAGCAGTTACCCGGGGGCGCGGGAAAAACTGTTTTTT. Encoded protein: CASSYPGAREKLFF.

This clonotype turned up a few times. The rearrangement uses TRBV6-5 and TRBJ2-5; 11 nucleotides match TRBD2. The J call may be faulty, since TRBJ2-7 better matches the DNA end. Germline loops: CDR1 MNHEY, CDR2 SVGAGI. There are 15 residues in the CDR3. The DNA of the CDR3 is TGTGCCAGCAGTCCCGGGACTAGCGGTCTCAACGAGCAGTACTTC. As protein: CASSPGTSGLNEQYF.

The genes are TRBV3-1 and TRBJ2-1, with D possibly matching TRBD2 (5 bases). Germline CDR1 and CDR2: LGHDT and YNNKEL (reference sequence). V lost 5 bases to trimming and J lost 10 bases, with 18 bases between them. CDR3 length: 14 residues. The CDR3 loop is CASSSLLPGSEQFF. CDR3 coding DNA: TGTGCCAGCAGCTCCCTCCTGCCGGGAAGCGAGCAGTTCTTC.

This clonotype was counted at least ten times. The chain's CDR3 is CASSQGQLNTEAFF. As DNA, the CDR3 is TGCGCCAGCAGCCAAGGCCAGCTGAACACTGAAGCTTTCTTT. The rearrangement uses TRBV4-1 and TRBJ1-1, with D uncertain. The CDR3 totals 14 residues. Trimming took 1 base from V and 0 from J, leaving 6 bases between them. The germline V gene has CDR1 MGHRA and CDR2 YSYEKL.

The count of this clonotype is one. The chain has TRBV6-2 or TRBV6-3 and TRBJ1-2; no definite D call. The germline gives CDR1 MNHEY, CDR2 SVGEGT. The ends were cut back, 4 bases at V and 1 base at J, with 10 bases in the middle. CDR3 length: 14 residues. The CDR3 region has the DNA TGTGCCAGCAGTTCCGACGGGATTAACTATGGCTACACCTTC. Protein product: CASSSDGINYGYTF.

The chain recombines TRBV4-1 with TRBJ2-1; no firm D call. Germline V CDR1 and CDR2: MGHRA, YSYEKL. The CDR3 has 16 residues. The V and J ends lost 1 base and 0 bases respectively, with 10 bases between them. DNA for the CDR3: TGCGCCAGCAGCCAAGGAGCAGCGAGCTCCTACAATGAGCAGTTCTTC. Its protein product is CASSQGAASSYNEQFF.

This clonotype showed up just a few times. V and J are TRBV10-3 and TRBJ1-1; D perhaps matches TRBD1 (6 bases). Trimming removed 0 bases at V and 8 bases at J, with 16 bases between. The CDR3 extends over 15 amino acids. Germline values: CDR1 ENHRY, CDR2 SYGVKD. The CDR3 DNA reads as TGTGCCATCAGTGAGTCGGGGGCAGGTTCGGGGGAAGCTTTCTTT. This codes for CAISESGAGSGEAFF.

This clonotype has only a few counts. The chain recombines TRBV2 with TRBJ2-1; tentative D call: TRBD2 (6 bases). The CDR3 is 15 amino acids. Germline CDR1 and CDR2: SNHLY and FYNNEI. The ends were cut back, 6 bases at V and 10 bases at J, with 22 bases in the middle. The CDR3: CASSIRGATHLEQFF. As DNA, the CDR3 is TGTGCCAGCAGCATTCGCGGGGCTACCCATCTGGAGCAGTTCTTC. Full variable domain (outside the CDR3, taken from reference TRBV2 and TRBJ2-1): EPEVTQTPSHQVTQMGQEVILRCVPISNHLYFYWYRQILGQKVEFLVSFYNNEISEKSEIFDDQFSVERPDGSNFTLKIRSTKLEDSAMYFCASSIRGATHLEQFFGPGTRLTVL.

The rearrangement links TRBV7-8 to TRBJ2-7; the match to TRBD2 covers 7 bases. The CDR3 length is 16 residues. CDR1 is SGHVS and CDR2 is FQNEAQ in the germline V gene. J gave up 3 bases and V 1 base, and 9 bases lay outside the gene matches. Written as DNA, the CDR3 is TGTGCCAGCAGCTTAGTTGTGGCCAGCGGGATCTACGAGCAGTACTTC. Protein sequence: CASSLVVASGIYEQYF.

V is TRBV2 and J is TRBJ1-5; maybe TRBD1 (5 bases). The V gene's germline CDR1 is SNHLY and CDR2 FYNNEI. The CDR3 consists of 16 residues. V dropped 4 bases and J dropped 0 bases, with 13 bases sitting between them. This chain's CDR3 is CASSAQDPYSNQPQHF. In DNA, the CDR3 is TGTGCCAGCAGTGCACAGGACCCTTATAGCAATCAGCCCCAGCATTTT.

This clonotype has just a few counts. V gene TRBV12-3 or TRBV12-4 combines with J gene TRBJ1-2; a weak D match, TRBD1 (6 bases). This CDR3 has 14 amino acids. V was clipped by 5 bases and J by 3 bases, with 13 bases between them. The CDR3 here is CASSSWQGYYGYTF. For the CDR3, the DNA is TGTGCCAGCAGTAGTTGGCAGGGGTACTATGGCTACACCTTC.

This clonotype has only a few counts. J is TRBJ1-5 and V is TRBV12-3 or TRBV12-4, with D perhaps matching TRBD1 (6 bases). The V and J ends lost 7 bases and 3 bases respectively, with 13 bases between them. This CDR3 has 14 residues. The CDR3 bases are TGTGCCAGCAACGAACAGGGCACCAATCAGCCCCAGCATTTT. Protein sequence: CASNEQGTNQPQHF.

This CDR3 reads CASSFGHYTDTQYF. The CDR3 DNA is TGCGCCAGCAGCTTCGGACACTACACAGATACGCAGTATTTT. The chain joins TRBV5-1 to TRBJ2-3; TRBD1 is a possible D gene (5 bases). This CDR3 is built from 14 residues. Germline V lookup: CDR1 SGHRS, CDR2 YFSETQ. The germline V and J ends were trimmed by 2 bases and 2 bases, with 9 bases remaining between them. Combining the CDR3 with reference TRBV5-1 and TRBJ2-3 gives the whole variable domain KAGVTQTPRYLIKTRGQQVTLSCSPISGHRSVSWYQQTPGQGLQFLFEYFSETQRNKGNFPGRFSGRQFSNSRSEMNVSTLELGDSALYLCASSFGHYTDTQYFGPGTRLTVL.

This clonotype turned up a few times. The chain couples TRBV20-1 to TRBJ1-2; no reliable D call. Trimming shortened V by 2 bases and J by 8 bases, and 6 bases separated the two germline ends. CDR1 is DFQATT, CDR2 SNEGSKA, per germline (reference sequence). This CDR3 is built from 10 residues. The CDR3 region has the DNA TGCAGTGCTAGACAAAACGGCTACACCTTC. Translating gives CSARQNGYTF.

This clonotype was observed a handful of times. The chain carries TRBV12-3 or TRBV12-4 and TRBJ1-2, with no clear D. V was pared by 3 bases and J by 5 bases, with 10 bases between. The CDR3 contains 13 residues. CDR3 sequence (DNA): TGTGCCAGCAGTTTTGATCTCACATATGGCTACACCTTC. Its translation is CASSFDLTYGYTF.

The chain joins TRBV9 to TRBJ2-1, with a possible D match to TRBD1 (6 bases). The germline V and J ends were trimmed by 0 bases and 0 bases, with 16 bases remaining between them. Looked up from germline, CDR1 is SGDLS and CDR2 is YYNGEE. The CDR3 runs to 18 residues. In DNA form, the CDR3 reads TGTGCCAGCAGCGTAGACAGGGATAAGGGGAGCTCCTACAATGAGCAGTTCTTC. This codes for CASSVDRDKGSSYNEQFF.

The sample holds one count of this clonotype. The gene calls are TRBV28 and TRBJ1-5; D might be TRBD1 (6 bases). Germline lookup yields CDR1 MDHEN and CDR2 SYDVKM. The CDR3 contains 16 residues. Between the trimmed V and J ends, which lost 5 bases and 0 bases, there was a span of 14 bases. The CDR3 bases are TGTGCCAGCAGTGACCGGACAGATCTTAGCAATCAGCCCCAGCATTTT. It is translated as CASSDRTDLSNQPQHF.

The genes are TRBV6-5 and TRBJ2-1; D is unclear. Germline-derived CDR1 and CDR2 are MNHEY and SVGAGI. The V end lost 2 bases, the J end lost 8 bases, and 13 bases lay between the germline ends. The CDR3 totals 14 residues. The CDR3 sequence: CASSYRSDSDEQFF. In DNA form, the CDR3 reads TGTGCCAGCAGTTACCGGAGTGATTCGGATGAGCAGTTCTTC.

The rearrangement links TRBV4-1 to TRBJ2-5, with 15 bases fitting TRBD2. The length of the CDR3 is 15 residues. Germline V gene lookup returns CDR1 MGHRA and CDR2 YSYEKL. The V gene end was trimmed by 1 base and the J gene end by 11 bases; junction bases not matched to a gene: 5. The CDR3 DNA sequence: TGCGCCAGCAGCCAAGGTGGACTAGCGGGAGGGCAGCAGTACTTC. Amino acids: CASSQGGLAGGQQYF.